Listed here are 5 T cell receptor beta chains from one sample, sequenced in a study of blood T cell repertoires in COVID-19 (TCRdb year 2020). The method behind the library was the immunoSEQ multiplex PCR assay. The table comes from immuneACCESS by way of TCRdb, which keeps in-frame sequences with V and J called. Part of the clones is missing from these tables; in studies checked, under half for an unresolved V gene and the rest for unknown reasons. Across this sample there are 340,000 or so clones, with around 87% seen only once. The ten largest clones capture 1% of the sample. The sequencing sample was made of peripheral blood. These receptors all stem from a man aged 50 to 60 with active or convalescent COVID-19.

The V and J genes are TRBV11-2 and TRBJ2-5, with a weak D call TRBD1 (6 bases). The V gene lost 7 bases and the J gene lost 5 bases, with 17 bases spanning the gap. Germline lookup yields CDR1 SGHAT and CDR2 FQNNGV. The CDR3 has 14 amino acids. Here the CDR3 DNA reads TGTGCCAGCAACTTCCAACAGGGACCTGAGACCCAGTACTTC. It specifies CASNFQQGPETQYF.

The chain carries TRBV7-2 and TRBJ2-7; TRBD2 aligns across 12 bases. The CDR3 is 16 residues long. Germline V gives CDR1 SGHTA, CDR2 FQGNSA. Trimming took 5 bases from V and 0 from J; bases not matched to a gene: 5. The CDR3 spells CASSLLAGGLSYEQYF. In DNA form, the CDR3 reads TGTGCCAGCAGCCTACTAGCGGGGGGCCTCTCCTACGAGCAGTACTTC.

CDR3 in DNA: TGTGCCAGCACCCCGACTAGCGGGGGGGGGATGGAGACCCAGTACTTC. It codes for CASTPTSGGGMETQYF. This sequence joins TRBV6-2 or TRBV6-3 and TRBJ2-5; TRBD2 matches at 14 bases. With V trimmed by 7 bases and J by 5 bases, 9 bases remained unmatched. Germline V gene lookup returns CDR1 MNHEY and CDR2 SVGEGT. The CDR3 has 16 amino acids.

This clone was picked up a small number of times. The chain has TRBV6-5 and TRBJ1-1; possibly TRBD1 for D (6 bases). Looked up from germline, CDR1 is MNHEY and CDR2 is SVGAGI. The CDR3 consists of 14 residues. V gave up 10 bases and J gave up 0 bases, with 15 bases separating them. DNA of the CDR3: TGTGCCACCCGTTTAGGGGGAGTGAACACTGAAGCTTTCTTT. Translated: CATRLGGVNTEAFF.

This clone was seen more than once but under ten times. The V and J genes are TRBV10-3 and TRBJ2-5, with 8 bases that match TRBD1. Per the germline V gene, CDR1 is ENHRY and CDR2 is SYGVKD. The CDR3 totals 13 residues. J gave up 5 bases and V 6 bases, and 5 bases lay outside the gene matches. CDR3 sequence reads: CAIRGQEAETQYF. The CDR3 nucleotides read TGTGCCATCAGGGGACAGGAGGCGGAGACCCAGTACTTC.